The rows below give T cell receptor beta chains drawn from one sample of a study of T cell responses to AZD1222 COVID-19 vaccine. Repertoires were generated with immunoSEQ multiplex PCR, while TCRdb's copy carries only in-frame clones and drops some. Seen here are about 170,000 clones, roughly nine tenths observed once, and the top ten hold about 6.9%. The material was peripheral blood, obtained on day 0 of AZD1222 vaccination. The receptor set was obtained from an adult in good health. CDR3s include the opening cysteine and the closing phenylalanine or tryptophan. The D gene is left open where the match is weak. Not all rows give a size; the values are once, few, many and, for expanded clones, a class.

CDR3 DNA: TGCGCCAGCAGTGAACCGGGGCTCTCCGGGGAGCTGTTTTTT
CDR3 protein: CASSEPGLSGELFF
J gene: TRBJ2-2
V gene: TRBV10-1
D gene: -
clone size: -

CDR3 DNA: TGCAGCGTTGACACTGGGGGGGCCTTAACTTTTAACTATGGCTACACCTTC
CDR3 protein: CSVDTGGALTFNYGYTF
J gene: TRBJ1-2
V gene: TRBV29-1
D gene: -
clone size: -

CDR3 DNA: TGTGCCAGCAGTCGACGGGACAGCACAGATACGCAGTATTTT
CDR3 protein: CASSRRDSTDTQYF
J gene: TRBJ2-3
V gene: TRBV27
D gene: -
clone size: -

CDR3 DNA: TGCGCCAGCAGCTTGACAGGTTCGACTCTCGCCAACTATGGCTACACCTTC
CDR3 protein: CASSLTGSTLANYGYTF
J gene: TRBJ1-2
V gene: TRBV5-1
D gene: -
clone size: -

CDR3 DNA: TGCAGCGTTGATGTTTTGGGCCTTAGGGGAGCTTTCTTT
CDR3 protein: CSVDVLGLRGAFF
J gene: TRBJ1-1
V gene: TRBV29-1
D gene: -
clone size: -

CDR3 DNA: TGTGCCAGCAGTTACTCGACAGGGGAGGATGGCTACACCTTC
CDR3 protein: CASSYSTGEDGYTF
J gene: TRBJ1-2
V gene: TRBV6-5
D gene: TRBD1
clone size: -

CDR3 DNA: TGTGCCAGCAGTTACCGTCAGGGTGACTACGAGCAGTACTTC
CDR3 protein: CASSYRQGDYEQYF
J gene: TRBJ2-7
V gene: TRBV6-5
D gene: -
clone size: -

CDR3 DNA: TGTGCCAGCAGCCAACTAGCGGGGGGGTACAATGAGCAGTTCTTC
CDR3 protein: CASSQLAGGYNEQFF
J gene: TRBJ2-1
V gene: TRBV7-6
D gene: TRBD2
clone size: -

CDR3 DNA: TGTGCCAGTAGTAGGGAACAGGGGATTGAAGCTTTCTTT
CDR3 protein: CASSREQGIEAFF
J gene: TRBJ1-1
V gene: TRBV19
D gene: TRBD1
clone size: -

CDR3 DNA: TGTGCCAGCTCAGAAGCCGGGACAGGGTCCTACGAGCAGTACTTC
CDR3 protein: CASSEAGTGSYEQYF
J gene: TRBJ2-7
V gene: TRBV18
D gene: TRBD1
clone size: -

CDR3 DNA: TGTGCCAGCAGTGATCGGCTAGCGGGAAGTCAAGAGACCCAGTACTTC
CDR3 protein: CASSDRLAGSQETQYF
J gene: TRBJ2-5
V gene: TRBV6-4
D gene: TRBD2
clone size: -

CDR3 DNA: TGTGCCAGCAGCGCCCAAGGGACTAGCACAGATACGCAGTATTTT
CDR3 protein: CASSAQGTSTDTQYF
J gene: TRBJ2-3
V gene: TRBV2
D gene: -
clone size: once

CDR3 DNA: TGCGCCAGCAGTCGGACAGGGGGCTTTGGGGCCAACGTCCTGACTTTC
CDR3 protein: CASSRTGGFGANVLTF
J gene: TRBJ2-6
V gene: TRBV23-1
D gene: TRBD1
clone size: -

CDR3 DNA: TGTGCCAGCCTCCACCGAAGGGCCAAAAACATTCAGTACTTC
CDR3 protein: CASLHRRAKNIQYF
J gene: TRBJ2-4
V gene: TRBV9
D gene: -
clone size: -

CDR3 DNA: TGTGCCAGCAGTGACTCGTCTAAAGGGTTGACAGGGCCAGGGAGAGGTAATCAGCCCCAGCATTTT
CDR3 protein: CASSDSSKGLTGPGRGNQPQHF
J gene: TRBJ1-5
V gene: TRBV6-4
D gene: TRBD1
clone size: -

CDR3 DNA: TGTGCCAGCAGTACCGGACGCGCCACTGAAGCTTTCTTT
CDR3 protein: CASSTGRATEAFF
J gene: TRBJ1-1
V gene: TRBV6-6
D gene: -
clone size: -

CDR3 DNA: TGTGCCAGCGCGGACCGGGCAGGGGACACTGAAGCTTTCTTT
CDR3 protein: CASADRAGDTEAFF
J gene: TRBJ1-1
V gene: TRBV2
D gene: -
clone size: -

CDR3 DNA: TGTGCCAGCAGTGGCCGCCCGGGACAGGATTTTCGGTCCTATAATTCACCCCTCCACTTT
CDR3 protein: CASSGRPGQDFRSYNSPLHF
J gene: TRBJ1-6
V gene: TRBV2
D gene: TRBD1
clone size: -

CDR3 DNA: TGTGCCAGCAGCTTAACAGGGGCTGGTTCACCCCTCCACTTT
CDR3 protein: CASSLTGAGSPLHF
J gene: TRBJ1-6
V gene: TRBV7-2
D gene: TRBD1
clone size: -

CDR3 DNA: TGCGCCAGCAGCTCGATACCGGGACAGGGTAACGAGCAGTACTTC
CDR3 protein: CASSSIPGQGNEQYF
J gene: TRBJ2-7
V gene: TRBV5-1
D gene: TRBD1
clone size: -

CDR3 DNA: TGTGCCAGCAGCCCCCGAGAGCGGCGAGGCTACACCTTC
CDR3 protein: CASSPRERRGYTF
J gene: TRBJ1-2
V gene: TRBV13
D gene: -
clone size: -

CDR3 DNA: TGTGCCAGCAGCTCGGCGAGGGAGACCCAGTACTTC
CDR3 protein: CASSSARETQYF
J gene: TRBJ2-5
V gene: TRBV13
D gene: -
clone size: -

CDR3 DNA: TGTGCCAGCAGCGTAGACGCTAGCGGGAGACAAGAGACCCAGTACTTC
CDR3 protein: CASSVDASGRQETQYF
J gene: TRBJ2-5
V gene: TRBV9
D gene: TRBD2
clone size: -

CDR3 DNA: TGTGCCAGCAGTAATAATCCCGGAAACACCATATATTTT
CDR3 protein: CASSNNPGNTIYF
J gene: TRBJ1-3
V gene: TRBV6-5
D gene: -
clone size: -

CDR3 DNA: TGTGCCAGTAGTATTCAAGGAGGTAGCGGGGATACGCAGTATTTT
CDR3 protein: CASSIQGGSGDTQYF
J gene: TRBJ2-3
V gene: TRBV19
D gene: TRBD2
clone size: -

CDR3 DNA: TGTGCCAGCAGTCCCTCACAGGGGTTGACCGGGGAGCTGTTTTTT
CDR3 protein: CASSPSQGLTGELFF
J gene: TRBJ2-2
V gene: TRBV6-5
D gene: TRBD1
clone size: -

CDR3 DNA: TGCGCCAGCAGCTGGGGATGGGGCGGGGGTCAAGAGACCCAGTACTTC
CDR3 protein: CASSWGWGGGQETQYF
J gene: TRBJ2-5
V gene: TRBV5-1
D gene: TRBD2
clone size: -

CDR3 DNA: TGTGCCAGCAGCGAGGGACACCGTTTTGAAGCTTTCTTT
CDR3 protein: CASSEGHRFEAFF
J gene: TRBJ1-1
V gene: TRBV7-2
D gene: -
clone size: -

CDR3 DNA: TGTGCCAGCAGCTTGGTCCCAGGGGGAAACACTGAAGCTTTCTTT
CDR3 protein: CASSLVPGGNTEAFF
J gene: TRBJ1-1
V gene: TRBV5-4
D gene: TRBD1
clone size: -

CDR3 DNA: TGTGCCAGCAGCCAGACGAGGGCGGGGTCGGGGGCCAACGTCCTGACTTTC
CDR3 protein: CASSQTRAGSGANVLTF
J gene: TRBJ2-6
V gene: TRBV7-2
D gene: -
clone size: -

CDR3 DNA: TGTGCCTGGAGTCTAGCGGACAGAAACAATGAGCAGTTCTTC
CDR3 protein: CAWSLADRNNEQFF
J gene: TRBJ2-1
V gene: TRBV30
D gene: -
clone size: -

CDR3 DNA: TGTGCCAGCAGCTCCCCGACCGGGGCCGAGGGGAGGCAGTTCTTC
CDR3 protein: CASSSPTGAEGRQFF
J gene: TRBJ2-1
V gene: TRBV7-3
D gene: -
clone size: -

CDR3 DNA: TGTGCCTGGGGCAGGGCTCAGCCCCAGCATTTT
CDR3 protein: CAWGRAQPQHF
J gene: TRBJ1-5
V gene: TRBV30
D gene: -
clone size: -

CDR3 DNA: TGTGCCAGCAGCGTAGGGGATAGCAATCAGCCCCAGCATTTT
CDR3 protein: CASSVGDSNQPQHF
J gene: TRBJ1-5
V gene: TRBV9
D gene: -
clone size: -

CDR3 DNA: TGTGCCAGCAGCTTAGTAACGACTAGCTCCTACAATGAGCAGTTCTTC
CDR3 protein: CASSLVTTSSYNEQFF
J gene: TRBJ2-1
V gene: TRBV11-2
D gene: -
clone size: once

CDR3 DNA: TGCGCCAGCAGCTTGGCTCCCTCCGGGACTAGCTCTGAGCAGTTCTTC
CDR3 protein: CASSLAPSGTSSEQFF
J gene: TRBJ2-1
V gene: TRBV5-1
D gene: TRBD2
clone size: once

CDR3 DNA: TGTGCCAGTTCGGTAGCTGGTTCAGATACGCAGTATTTT
CDR3 protein: CASSVAGSDTQYF
J gene: TRBJ2-3
V gene: TRBV19
D gene: -
clone size: once

CDR3 DNA: TGTGCCAGTAGTATAGATCGAACAAAGAAAAAACTGTTTTTT
CDR3 protein: CASSIDRTKKKLFF
J gene: TRBJ1-4
V gene: TRBV19
D gene: -
clone size: -

CDR3 DNA: TGTGCCAGCTCACCAGCGGGGGTCGACAGCAATCAGCCCCAGCATTTT
CDR3 protein: CASSPAGVDSNQPQHF
J gene: TRBJ1-5
V gene: TRBV18
D gene: -
clone size: -

CDR3 DNA: TGTGCCAGCAGTGAAGGAGCGACAGTTTACACTGAAGCTTTCTTT
CDR3 protein: CASSEGATVYTEAFF
J gene: TRBJ1-1
V gene: TRBV2
D gene: -
clone size: -

CDR3 DNA: TGTGCCAGCAGCTCCATGACAGGGGTAAATGAAAAACTGTTTTTT
CDR3 protein: CASSSMTGVNEKLFF
J gene: TRBJ1-4
V gene: TRBV5-5
D gene: TRBD1
clone size: -

CDR3 DNA: TGTGCCAGCAGCGAGGACAGCCTCTCTGGAAACACCATATATTTT
CDR3 protein: CASSEDSLSGNTIYF
J gene: TRBJ1-3
V gene: TRBV7-3
D gene: -
clone size: once

CDR3 DNA: TGTGCCATCAGTAATCAGATCTCGGCTAACTATGGCTACACCTTC
CDR3 protein: CAISNQISANYGYTF
J gene: TRBJ1-2
V gene: TRBV10-3
D gene: -
clone size: -

CDR3 DNA: TGCGCCAGCAGCTTGTTTTCCGGCACCTACGAGCAGTACTTC
CDR3 protein: CASSLFSGTYEQYF
J gene: TRBJ2-7
V gene: TRBV5-1
D gene: -
clone size: -

CDR3 DNA: TGTGCCAGCAGTTCCGCCTTCAGGGTCGAGGGGCAAGAGACCCAGTACTTC
CDR3 protein: CASSSAFRVEGQETQYF
J gene: TRBJ2-5
V gene: TRBV27
D gene: -
clone size: -

CDR3 DNA: TGTGCCAGCAACCAGGGGCCCAACACTGAAGCTTTCTTT
CDR3 protein: CASNQGPNTEAFF
J gene: TRBJ1-1
V gene: TRBV7-3
D gene: -
clone size: -

CDR3 DNA: TGTGCCAGCAGTTCCGTCGGGACAGGGGATCTAGATACGCAGTATTTT
CDR3 protein: CASSSVGTGDLDTQYF
J gene: TRBJ2-3
V gene: TRBV6-5
D gene: TRBD1
clone size: -

CDR3 DNA: TGTGCCAGCAGTGTACTAGTTGGTGGAGGTGAGCAGTACTTC
CDR3 protein: CASSVLVGGGEQYF
J gene: TRBJ2-7
V gene: TRBV2
D gene: -
clone size: -

CDR3 DNA: TGTGCCAGCAGCCAAGGGTTAGCGAAGGGACTAAGCTCCTACAATGAGCAGTTCTTC
CDR3 protein: CASSQGLAKGLSSYNEQFF
J gene: TRBJ2-1
V gene: TRBV14
D gene: TRBD2
clone size: -

CDR3 DNA: TGTGCCAGCAGCCTACGGACAGCGACGAACTATGGCTACACCTTC
CDR3 protein: CASSLRTATNYGYTF
J gene: TRBJ1-2
V gene: TRBV7-2
D gene: -
clone size: once

CDR3 DNA: TGTGCCAGCAGCTTAGCCGGGGACTACACCTTC
CDR3 protein: CASSLAGDYTF
J gene: TRBJ1-2
V gene: TRBV7-9
D gene: -
clone size: -

CDR3 DNA: TGTGCCAGCCCTGCCCTCGACAGTGACACCGGGGAGCTGTTTTTT
CDR3 protein: CASPALDSDTGELFF
J gene: TRBJ2-2
V gene: TRBV6-5
D gene: -
clone size: -

CDR3 DNA: TGTGCCAGCAGTTTAACGCAGCGGGGAAGAGAGACCCAGTACTTC
CDR3 protein: CASSLTQRGRETQYF
J gene: TRBJ2-5
V gene: TRBV27
D gene: TRBD2
clone size: -

CDR3 DNA: TGTGCCAGCAGCGACAGGAGAACCACTAACTATGGCTACACCTTC
CDR3 protein: CASSDRRTTNYGYTF
J gene: TRBJ1-2
V gene: TRBV7-8
D gene: -
clone size: few

CDR3 DNA: TGTGCCAGCTCACCACCGGGACAGGGTAACTATGGCTACACCTTC
CDR3 protein: CASSPPGQGNYGYTF
J gene: TRBJ1-2
V gene: TRBV18
D gene: TRBD1
clone size: -